These 14 T cell receptor beta chains share one sample of origin, sequenced in a study of PD-L1 blockade in urothelial cancer. Here immunoSEQ multiplex PCR was the method, and the copy in TCRdb shows in-frame clones only, minus some. There are 45,000 or so clones in the sample; nearly 90% occur only once, and 20% to 25% lies in the top ten. The time point here: pretreatment peripheral blood. Sequencing was performed on PBMCs, taken around atezolizumab (anti-PD-L1) treatment. All receptors derive from a donor at least 40 years old with urothelial cancer.

This clone was detected only once. The chain uses TRBV7-8 and TRBJ2-1; D might be TRBD2 (5 bases). V was pared by 5 bases and J by 4 bases, with 6 bases between. CDR1 and CDR2 (germline): SGHVS, FQNEAQ. There are 12 residues in the CDR3. CDR3 bases: TGTGCCAGCAGCCGGACTTACAATGAGCAGTTCTTC. Translating it yields CASSRTYNEQFF.

The genes are TRBV7-2 and TRBJ1-1; possibly TRBD1 for D (5 bases). The V end was cut by 0 bases, the J end by 0 bases, with 8 bases between. CDR3 length: 15 residues. Looked up from germline, CDR1 is SGHTA and CDR2 is FQGNSA. This chain's CDR3 is CASSLAGALNTEAFF. CDR3 nucleotides: TGTGCCAGCAGCTTAGCAGGGGCCCTGAACACTGAAGCTTTCTTT.

The V and J genes are TRBV6-4 and TRBJ2-3; 9 bases are a match to TRBD2. V trimming: 2 bases; J trimming: 1 base; junction bases outside the gene matches: 4. In germline, CDR1 is MRHNA, CDR2 SNTAGT. The CDR3 is 16 amino acids. CDR3 residues: CASSDASGKGTDTQYF. The CDR3 bases are TGTGCCAGCAGTGACGCTAGCGGGAAGGGCACAGATACGCAGTATTTT.

CDR3 DNA sequence: TGCGCCAGCAGCTTCGGTGGGGCAGACTCAACCTACGAGCAGTACTTC. As protein: CASSFGGADSTYEQYF. The V call is TRBV5-1, the J call TRBJ2-7; D is possibly TRBD1 (5 bases). Germline assignment: CDR1 SGHRS and CDR2 YFSETQ. The CDR3 runs 16 residues. Deletions cut 2 bases from V and 2 bases from J, with 17 bases between.

The chain links TRBV28 to TRBJ2-2; D perhaps matches TRBD2 (5 bases). CDR1 and CDR2 (germline): MDHEN, SYDVKM. The CDR3 sequence is 14 residues long. V was pared by 7 bases and J by 4 bases, with 13 bases between. The CDR3 nucleotides read TGTGCCAGCATGAGGAGGACGAGCACCGGGGAGCTGTTTTTT. Amino acid sequence: CASMRRTSTGELFF.

The gene calls are TRBV10-3 and TRBJ2-7; possible D gene TRBD1, 7 bases. The V gene's germline CDR1 is ENHRY and CDR2 SYGVKD. The V end was cut by 6 bases, the J end by 2 bases, with 14 bases between. The CDR3 is 14 residues long. The CDR3 reads CAIREGARAYEQYF. CDR3 in DNA: TGTGCCATCAGGGAGGGGGCCAGAGCCTACGAGCAGTACTTC.

This chain joins TRBV30 and TRBJ1-1; no firm D call. Trimming shortened V by 2 bases and J by 2 bases, and 6 bases separated the two germline ends. This CDR3 comprises 12 residues. The V gene's germline CDR1 is GTSNPN and CDR2 SVGIG (reference sequence). The CDR3 bases are TGTGCCTGGAGTTTCAAAAACACTGAAGCTTTCTTT. This sequence encodes CAWSFKNTEAFF.

The chain is built from TRBV13 and TRBJ2-6, with a weak D call TRBD2 (5 bases). Trimming removed 5 bases at V and 4 bases at J, with 12 bases between. The CDR3 sequence is 15 residues long. Germline lookup yields CDR1 PRHDT and CDR2 FYEKMQ (reference sequence). The CDR3 region has the DNA TGTGCCAGCAGCCCAGGACTGGCGGGGGCCAACGTCCTGACTTTC. Translated: CASSPGLAGANVLTF.

The V gene is TRBV11-3, the J gene TRBJ2-1; TRBD2 matches 11 bases. Germline CDR1 and CDR2: SGHNT and YENEEA. V shed 5 bases, J shed 6 bases, and the junction held 12 bases outside the gene matches. The length of the CDR3 is 17 residues. For the CDR3, the DNA is TGTGCCAGCAGCCCCTACGGCACTAGCGGGAGTCGCAATGAGCAGTTCTTC. It is translated as CASSPYGTSGSRNEQFF.

DNA of the CDR3: TGTGCCAGTAGTATAAACCGACCTAGCGCCATAGCCAAAAACATTCAGTACTTC. Protein: CASSINRPSAIAKNIQYF. J is TRBJ2-4 and V is TRBV19; a possible D gene is TRBD2 (6 bases). Germline V lookup: CDR1 LNHDA, CDR2 SQIVND (reference sequence). Trimming took 2 bases from V and 0 from J, leaving 17 bases between them. The CDR3 sequence is 18 residues long.

J is TRBJ1-5 and V is TRBV18, with TRBD1 as a possible D gene (5 bases). CDR1 is KGHSH and CDR2 is LQKENI in the germline V gene. The CDR3 spans 15 residues. V was pared by 3 bases and J by 5 bases, with 14 bases between. Written as DNA, the CDR3 is TGTGCCAGCTCACCGGGGCAGGTAGAGGATCAGCCCCAGCATTTT. It specifies CASSPGQVEDQPQHF.

The rearrangement links TRBV5-1 to TRBJ2-7; D might be TRBD2 (6 bases). Between the trimmed V and J ends, which lost 4 bases and 4 bases, there was a span of 18 bases. The germline V gene encodes CDR1 SGHRS and CDR2 YFSETQ. There are 15 residues in the CDR3. This CDR3 is CASSPIPTSRYEQYF. CDR3 sequence (DNA): TGCGCCAGCAGCCCAATACCGACTAGTAGGTACGAGCAGTACTTC. Full variable domain (remainder filled in from reference TRBV5-1 and TRBJ2-7): KAGVTQTPRYLIKTRGQQVTLSCSPISGHRSVSWYQQTPGQGLQFLFEYFSETQRNKGNFPGRFSGRQFSNSRSEMNVSTLELGDSALYLCASSPIPTSRYEQYFGPGTRLTVT.

This clone appeared a few times. CDR3 coding DNA: TGTGCCAGCAGCGCAGGGGGCGTAGAGACCCAGTACTTC. Translating it yields CASSAGGVETQYF. The J gene is TRBJ2-5, the V gene TRBV28, with 8 bases matching TRBD1. V lost 6 bases and J lost 4; bases outside the gene matches: 4. This CDR3 contains 13 residues. Germline V CDR1 and CDR2: MDHEN, SYDVKM.

The V and J genes are TRBV11-3 and TRBJ1-1; 7 nucleotides line up with TRBD1. Germline V lookup: CDR1 SGHNT, CDR2 YENEEA. V lost 5 bases, J lost 5 bases, and 8 bases stayed unmatched. The CDR3 loop spans 14 amino acids. For the CDR3, the DNA is TGTGCCAGCAGCCGACAGGGCGTGGGGACTGAAGCTTTCTTT. It specifies CASSRQGVGTEAFF.